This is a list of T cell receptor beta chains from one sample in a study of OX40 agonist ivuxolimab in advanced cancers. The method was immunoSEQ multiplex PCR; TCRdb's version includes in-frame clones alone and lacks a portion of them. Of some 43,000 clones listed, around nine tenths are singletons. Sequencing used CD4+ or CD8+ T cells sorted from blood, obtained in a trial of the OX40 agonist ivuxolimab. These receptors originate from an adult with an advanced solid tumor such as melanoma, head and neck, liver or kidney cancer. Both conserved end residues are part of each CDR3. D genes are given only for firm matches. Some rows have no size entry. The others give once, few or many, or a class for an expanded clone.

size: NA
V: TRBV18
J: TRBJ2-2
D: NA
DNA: TGTGCCAGCTCTCTCCAGGACACCGGGGAGCTGTTTTTT
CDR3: CASSLQDTGELFF

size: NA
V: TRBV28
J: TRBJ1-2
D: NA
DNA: TGTGCCAGCAATCTAGGAGGGCAGGGGAGGGGCTATGGCTACACCTTC
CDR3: CASNLGGQGRGYGYTF

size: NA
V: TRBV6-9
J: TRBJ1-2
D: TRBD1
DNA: TGTGCCAGCAGGACAGGGTACGGCTATGGCTACACCTTC
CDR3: CASRTGYGYGYTF

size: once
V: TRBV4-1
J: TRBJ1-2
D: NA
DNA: TGCGCCAGCAGCCAAGAGGGCGGTTCTAACTATGGCTACACCTTC
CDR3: CASSQEGGSNYGYTF

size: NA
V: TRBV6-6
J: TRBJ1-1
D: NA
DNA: TGTGCCAGCAGTTTTACAGATGGGGTAGGCACTGAAGCTTTCTTT
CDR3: CASSFTDGVGTEAFF

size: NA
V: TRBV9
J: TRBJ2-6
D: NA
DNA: TGTGCCAGCAGCGAAGGAGGCAGCTTCTCTGGGGCCAACGTCCTGACTTTC
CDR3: CASSEGGSFSGANVLTF

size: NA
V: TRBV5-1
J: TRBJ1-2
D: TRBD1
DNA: TGCGCCAGCAGCCAGGGACAGGGGCAACATGGCTACACCTTC
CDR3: CASSQGQGQHGYTF

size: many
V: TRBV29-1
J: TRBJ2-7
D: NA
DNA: TGCAGCGTAAGACAGGTGAACTACGAGCAGTACTTC
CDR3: CSVRQVNYEQYF

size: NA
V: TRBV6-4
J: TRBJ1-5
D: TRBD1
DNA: TGTGAACGGACAGGGATCGCGTTCGGGCCCAATCAGCCCCAGCATTTT
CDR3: CERTGIAFGPNQPQHF

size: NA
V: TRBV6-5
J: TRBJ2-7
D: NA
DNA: TGTGCCAGCAGTTTAGTTTGGACGGGCGGTTACGAGCAGTACTTC
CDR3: CASSLVWTGGYEQYF

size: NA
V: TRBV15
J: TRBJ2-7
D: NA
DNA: TGTGCCACCAGCAGAGATAGCTCAAGCAGGGGTCTCTACGAGCAGTACTTC
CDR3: CATSRDSSSRGLYEQYF

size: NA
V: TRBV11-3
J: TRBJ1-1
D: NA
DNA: TGTGCCAGCAGCTTAGATGCGGGGGCTGAAGCTTTCTTT
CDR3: CASSLDAGAEAFF

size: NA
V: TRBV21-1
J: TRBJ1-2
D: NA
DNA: TGTGCCAGCATATCCGGGACAGCTTGGGGCCTCTATGGCTACACCTTC
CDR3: CASISGTAWGLYGYTF

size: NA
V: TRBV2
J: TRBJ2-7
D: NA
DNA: TGTGCCAGCAGTGAAGGGGCAGTCTACGAGCAGTACTTC
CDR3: CASSEGAVYEQYF

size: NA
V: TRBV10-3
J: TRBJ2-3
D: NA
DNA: TGTGCCATCGGGTCGGGGAAACAGGGTGGGCAGGATACGCAGTATTTT
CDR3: CAIGSGKQGGQDTQYF

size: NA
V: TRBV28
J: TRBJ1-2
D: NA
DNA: TGTGCCAGCAGTTTATGGTCCGGGTTTACTGGCTACACCTTC
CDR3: CASSLWSGFTGYTF

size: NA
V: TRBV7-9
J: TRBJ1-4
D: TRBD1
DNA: TGTGCCAGCAGTCCGCAGGGGGGTGAAAAACTGTTTTTT
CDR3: CASSPQGGEKLFF

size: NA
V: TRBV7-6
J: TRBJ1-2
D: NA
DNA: TGTGCCAGCAGCTTAGGCGTCAGGGACGGCTACACCTTC
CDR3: CASSLGVRDGYTF

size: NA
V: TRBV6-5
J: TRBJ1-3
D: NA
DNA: TGTGCCAGCAGTTACGGGGGGGGCTTTCGAAACACCATATATTTT
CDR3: CASSYGGGFRNTIYF

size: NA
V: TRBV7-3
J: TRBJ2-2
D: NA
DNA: TGTGCCAGCAGCCTTCTAAGCGGTACGGACACCGGGGAGCTGTTTTTT
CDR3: CASSLLSGTDTGELFF

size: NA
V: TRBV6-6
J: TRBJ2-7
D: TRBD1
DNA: TGTGCCAGCAGTTCCGGGACAGGGCCCTACGAGCAGTACTTC
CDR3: CASSSGTGPYEQYF

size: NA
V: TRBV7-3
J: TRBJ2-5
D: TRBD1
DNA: TGTGCCAGCAGCCAACAAGGGACAGGGAGAGTCCAAGAGACCCAGTACTTC
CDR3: CASSQQGTGRVQETQYF

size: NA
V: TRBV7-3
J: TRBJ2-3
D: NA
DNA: TGTGCCAGCAGCTTAAGGGTCGACACAGATACGCAGTATTTT
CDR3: CASSLRVDTDTQYF

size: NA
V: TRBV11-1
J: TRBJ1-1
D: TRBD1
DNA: TGTGCCAGCAGCCTGGACAGGGGGCTTGGAGCTTTCTTT
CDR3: CASSLDRGLGAFF

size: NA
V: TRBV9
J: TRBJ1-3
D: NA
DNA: TGTGCCAGCAGCGTAGAAGGGACGGCGGGAGGCACCATATATTTT
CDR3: CASSVEGTAGGTIYF

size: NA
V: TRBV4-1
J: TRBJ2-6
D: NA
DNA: TGCGCCAGCAGCCAAGAGCCTTATAGCTCTGGGGCCAACGTCCTGACTTTC
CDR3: CASSQEPYSSGANVLTF

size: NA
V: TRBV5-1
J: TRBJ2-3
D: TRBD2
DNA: TGCGCCAGCAGCTTGTTGTCTAGCGGGGGAAGCACAGATACGCAGTATTTT
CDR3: CASSLLSSGGSTDTQYF

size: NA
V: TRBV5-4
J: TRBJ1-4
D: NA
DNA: TGTGCCAGCAGCCAGGACAGCTTAGGGGAAAAACTGTTTTTT
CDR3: CASSQDSLGEKLFF

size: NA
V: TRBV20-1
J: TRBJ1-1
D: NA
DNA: TGCAGTGCTAGAGTACAGTTTGAAGCTTTCTTT
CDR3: CSARVQFEAFF

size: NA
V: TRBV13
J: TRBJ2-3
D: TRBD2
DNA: TGTGCCAGCAGCGCCGGCCAGGGGATAAGGACTAGCGGGAGTTTACATACGCAGTATTTT
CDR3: CASSAGQGIRTSGSLHTQYF

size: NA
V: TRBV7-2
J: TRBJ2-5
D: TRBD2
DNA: TGTGCCAGCAGTCCTAGCGGGGCCGAGACCCAGTACTTC
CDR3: CASSPSGAETQYF

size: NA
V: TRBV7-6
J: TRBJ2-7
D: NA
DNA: TGTGCCAGCAGCCCGGTACCCCTATCTTACGAGCAGTACTTC
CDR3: CASSPVPLSYEQYF

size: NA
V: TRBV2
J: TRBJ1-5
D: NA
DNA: TGTGCCAGCAGTGAAACGGCAGGGGCCCGGACCCAGCATTTT
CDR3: CASSETAGARTQHF

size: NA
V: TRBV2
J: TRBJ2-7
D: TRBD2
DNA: TGTGCCACCCTGGGAGGGATCTCCTACGAGCAGTACTTC
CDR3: CATLGGISYEQYF

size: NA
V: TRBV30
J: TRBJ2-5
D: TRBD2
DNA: TGTGCCTGGAGTAAGAAACCGGGACTAGCGGGAGAAGAGACCCAGTACTTC
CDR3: CAWSKKPGLAGEETQYF

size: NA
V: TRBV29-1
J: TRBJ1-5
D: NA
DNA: TGCAGCGTTGAGGGAGGGCGGCAGCCCCAGCATTTT
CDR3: CSVEGGRQPQHF

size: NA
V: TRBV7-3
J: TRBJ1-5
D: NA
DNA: TGTGCCAGCAGCCACCGCGGGGGTGATCAGCCCCAGCATTTT
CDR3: CASSHRGGDQPQHF

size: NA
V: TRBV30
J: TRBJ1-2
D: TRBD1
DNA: TGTGCCTGGTCACTAGGGGGCGCGGATGGCTACACCTTC
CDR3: CAWSLGGADGYTF

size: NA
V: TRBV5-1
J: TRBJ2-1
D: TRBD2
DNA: TGCGCCAGCAGCTTGGCAGCGGGAGTAACAAATGAGCAGTTCTTC
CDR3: CASSLAAGVTNEQFF

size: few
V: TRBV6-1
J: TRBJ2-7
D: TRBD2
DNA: TGTGCCAGCAGTCCTAGCGGGAGCTACGAGCAGTACTTC
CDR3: CASSPSGSYEQYF

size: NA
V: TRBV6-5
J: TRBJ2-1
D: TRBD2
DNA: TGTGCCAGCAGTTATTTTCTTCCTAGCGGAGACAATGAGCAGTTCTTC
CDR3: CASSYFLPSGDNEQFF

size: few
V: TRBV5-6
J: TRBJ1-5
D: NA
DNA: TGTGCCAGCAGCCGATTTGGGGCAAGCAATCAGCCCCAGCATTTT
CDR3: CASSRFGASNQPQHF

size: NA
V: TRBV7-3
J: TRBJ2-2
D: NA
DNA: TGTGCCAGCAGCCCCTCCCTCCGCACCGGGGAGCTGTTTTTT
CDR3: CASSPSLRTGELFF

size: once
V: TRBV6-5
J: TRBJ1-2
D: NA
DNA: TGTGCCAGCAGTTACTCCTGGACGGCTAACTATGGCTACACCTTC
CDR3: CASSYSWTANYGYTF

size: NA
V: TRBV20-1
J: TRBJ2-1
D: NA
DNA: TGCAGTGCTAGTTTCTACAATGAGCAGTTCTTC
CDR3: CSASFYNEQFF

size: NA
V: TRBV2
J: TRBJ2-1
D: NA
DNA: TGTGCCAGCAGTGGGGCGGGCGGTGAGCAGTTCTTC
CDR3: CASSGAGGEQFF

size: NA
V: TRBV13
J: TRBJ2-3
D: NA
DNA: TGTGCCAGCAGCTTAGCTGATACGCAGTATTTT
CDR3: CASSLADTQYF

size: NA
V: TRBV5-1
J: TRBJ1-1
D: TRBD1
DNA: TGCGCCAGCAGCCTCGACAGGGCTGGATTGGACACTGAAGCTTTCTTT
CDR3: CASSLDRAGLDTEAFF

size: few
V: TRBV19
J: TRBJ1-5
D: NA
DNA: TGTGCCAGTAGTAGAATCCCGGGGTGGGGCAATCAGCCCCAGCATTTT
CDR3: CASSRIPGWGNQPQHF